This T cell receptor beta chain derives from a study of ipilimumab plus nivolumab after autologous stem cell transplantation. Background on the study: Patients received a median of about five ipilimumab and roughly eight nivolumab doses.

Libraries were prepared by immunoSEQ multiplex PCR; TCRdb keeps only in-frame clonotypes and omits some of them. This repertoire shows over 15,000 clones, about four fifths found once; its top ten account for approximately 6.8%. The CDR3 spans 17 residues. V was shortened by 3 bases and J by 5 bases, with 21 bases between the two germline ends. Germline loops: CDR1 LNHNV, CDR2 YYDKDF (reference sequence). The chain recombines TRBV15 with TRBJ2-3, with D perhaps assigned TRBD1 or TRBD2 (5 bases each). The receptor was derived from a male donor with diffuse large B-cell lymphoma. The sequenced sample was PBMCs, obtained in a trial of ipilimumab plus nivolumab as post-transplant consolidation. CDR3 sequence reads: CATSRFGRDPRGDTQYF. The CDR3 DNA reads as TGTGCCACCAGCAGGTTCGGCCGGGACCCTAGGGGAGATACGCAGTATTTT.